A selection of T cell receptor beta chains follows, all from one sample in a study of blood T cells in healthy people across ages. TCRdb analysed the 5' RACE reads with MiXCR anew, one entry per CDR3 protein. The table has around 1.7 million distinct CDR3 sequences, under 30% seen once. Sequencing was carried out using blood. The origin of the receptors is a woman in her twenties or thirties in good health. Both conserved end residues are part of each CDR3. D genes are given only for firm matches. Part of the rows lack a size; the others show once, few, many or a class for expanded clones.

V	D	J	size	DNA	CDR3
TRBV20-1	NA	TRBJ1-5	few	TGCAGTGCTAGAGATGCGAGGAGCAATCAGCCCCAGCATTTT	CSARDARSNQPQHF
TRBV5-1	NA	TRBJ2-3	few	TGCGCCAGCAGCTTGGGGTCGGCGGGACCTACCACAGATACGCAGTATTTT	CASSLGSAGPTTDTQYF
TRBV12-3/TRBV12-4	TRBD1	TRBJ1-1	NA	TGTGCCAACAGTTACCTTCCGGACAGGGTAACTGAAGCTTTCTTT	CANSYLPDRVTEAFF
TRBV5-1	TRBD2	TRBJ2-1	NA	TGCGCCAGCAGCTTCTTAAGCGGGGGGGCGACTTCTGAGCAGTTCTTC	CASSFLSGGATSEQFF
TRBV9	NA	TRBJ2-2	NA	TGTGCCAGCAGCCCGAGGACTAATGGCGGGGAGCTGTTTTTT	CASSPRTNGGELFF
TRBV6-6	NA	TRBJ2-7	few	TGTGCCAGCAGCGGAGGGGGAATCTACGAGCAGTACTTC	CASSGGGIYEQYF
TRBV11-3	NA	TRBJ2-3	NA	TGTGCCAGCACGATCCGGGCCGAGGCAGATACGCAGTATTTT	CASTIRAEADTQYF
TRBV3-1	TRBD1	TRBJ2-7	NA	TGTGCCAGCAGCCACTTGGACAGGAGCTCCTACGAGCAGTACTTC	CASSHLDRSSYEQYF
TRBV20-1	NA	TRBJ1-1	NA	TGCAGTGCTACAACCGAGGGGTGGACTGAAGCTTTCTTT	CSATTEGWTEAFF
TRBV20-1	NA	TRBJ2-7	many	TGCAGTGCTAGAGATGGGGGTCCGAACAGTGCCAGCTCCTACGAGCAGTACTTC	CSARDGGPNSASSYEQYF
TRBV12-3/TRBV12-4	NA	TRBJ1-4	few	TGTGCCAGCGGATCTCTCGACAGTAATGAAAAACTGTTTTTT	CASGSLDSNEKLFF
TRBV12-3/TRBV12-4	NA	TRBJ1-1	few	TGTGCCAGCAGTTTAAGGCCGATGAACACTGAAGCTTTCTTT	CASSLRPMNTEAFF
TRBV10-2	NA	TRBJ2-1	many	TGCGCCAGCAGTGATAATAGGGGCTGGGAGCAGTTCTTC	CASSDNRGWEQFF
TRBV20-1	NA	TRBJ1-5	once	TGCAGTGCTAGCAAAGGGGCTCCCAATCAGCCCCAGCATTTT	CSASKGAPNQPQHF
TRBV7-9	NA	TRBJ1-6	few	TGTGCCAGCAGCCAAGCCCCCAGGGAGTCACCCCTCCACTTT	CASSQAPRESPLHF
TRBV6-1	NA	TRBJ2-3	NA	TGTGCCAGCAGTGATTTTGGGACGGGCCCACTGAGGGATACGCAGTATTTT	CASSDFGTGPLRDTQYF
TRBV20-1	NA	TRBJ1-2	few	TGCAGTGCTAGGAGGGGAAGTGATGGCTACACCTTC	CSARRGSDGYTF
TRBV12-3/TRBV12-4	NA	TRBJ2-3	many	TGTGCCAGCACCACAACCTCTGCGGGGGATACGCAGTATTTT	CASTTTSAGDTQYF
TRBV7-9	NA	TRBJ2-5	once	TGTGCCAGCAGACCCCCGGTCCGCGGGGCGACCCAGTACTTC	CASRPPVRGATQYF
TRBV2	TRBD1	TRBJ1-5	NA	TGTGCCAGCAGAGCAGGGGGTTGGCAGCCCCAGCATTTT	CASRAGGWQPQHF
TRBV13	NA	TRBJ2-6	many	TGTGCCAGCAGCTTCGGGGGGCCTGGGGCCAACGTCCTGACTTTC	CASSFGGPGANVLTF
TRBV29-1	NA	TRBJ1-2	NA	TGCAGCGTTGAAATTCGGATCACCGGGGATGGCTACACCTTC	CSVEIRITGDGYTF
TRBV20-1	NA	TRBJ2-7	NA	TGCAGTGCTAGAGATCCAGTCTCCTACGAGCAGTACTTC	CSARDPVSYEQYF
TRBV7-2	NA	TRBJ1-4	once	TGTGCCAGCACCCTCGCAGGGAGGAAGGAAAAACTGTTTTTT	CASTLAGRKEKLFF
TRBV27	NA	TRBJ1-3	NA	TGTGCCAGCAGTCCCTTCTCTGGAAACACCATATATTTT	CASSPFSGNTIYF
TRBV12-3/TRBV12-4	NA	TRBJ2-3	few	TGTGCCAGCAGGCCGGGGTCCCCAGATACGCAGTATTTT	CASRPGSPDTQYF
TRBV28	NA	TRBJ2-5	once	TGTGCCAGCAGTAACCGACAGGCTCCACAAGAGACCCAGTACTTC	CASSNRQAPQETQYF
TRBV20-1	TRBD2	TRBJ2-1	few	TGCAGTGCTTCGACTAGCGGCCTTGAGCAGTTCTTC	CSASTSGLEQFF
TRBV28	NA	TRBJ2-7	few	TGTGCCAGCAGTTGTGGGCAACGGAACTACGAGCAGTACTTC	CASSCGQRNYEQYF
TRBV27	NA	TRBJ2-1	few	TGTGCCAGCAGTTTCTCCGAATTATTCGGGGGAGGAATAATCAATGAGCAGTTCTTC	CASSFSELFGGGIINEQFF
TRBV28	TRBD1	TRBJ1-5	NA	TGTGCCAGTTGGACAGGGCACAATCAGCCCCAGCATTTT	CASWTGHNQPQHF
TRBV5-1	NA	TRBJ1-2	many	TGCGCCAGCAGCTTGGGTTCAGGGGAAGGCTACACCTTC	CASSLGSGEGYTF
TRBV29-1	NA	TRBJ2-5	many	TGCAGCTCGGGGGGACAGTTCCAAGAGACCCAGTACTTC	CSSGGQFQETQYF
TRBV7-9	NA	TRBJ2-5	many	TGTGCCGTCGTGGGTTCCCAAGAGACCCAGTACTTC	CAVVGSQETQYF
TRBV12-3/TRBV12-4	NA	TRBJ2-2	few	TGTGCCAGCAGTTTTCGGACGGACAGAACCGGGGAGCTGTTTTTT	CASSFRTDRTGELFF